The following is a T cell receptor (beta chain) sequence with its context. Original analysis: The authors estimated nucleated cell counts from reference gene primer amplification. The protocol was immunoSEQ multiplex PCR, while the TCRdb copy is restricted to in-frame clones and leaves out a portion. The V and J calls and the clone size are those of that table, but D and trimming were determined from the DNA. The table lists approximately 73,000 clones, around nine tenths of them singletons. The data were obtained in a study of blood T cell repertoires in COVID-19. Study details: COVID-19 samples from acute and convalescent phases originated in the United States, Italy and Spain. From T cells, B-cell-depleted T cells, or PBMCs came the material, which was cDNA or gDNA.

The CDR3 is made up of 11 amino acids. The ends were cut back, 3 bases at V and 9 bases at J, with 10 bases in the middle. The germline V gene has CDR1 SQVTM and CDR2 ANQGSEA. The chain uses TRBV29-1 and TRBJ2-3, with D possibly TRBD1 on 5 matching bases. Material for sequencing was peripheral blood. This TCR was recovered from a woman aged 55-70 years with acute or convalescent COVID-19. The CDR3 protein is CSVEVQATQYF. The CDR3 DNA sequence: TGCAGCGTTGAGGTACAGGCAACGCAGTATTTT.